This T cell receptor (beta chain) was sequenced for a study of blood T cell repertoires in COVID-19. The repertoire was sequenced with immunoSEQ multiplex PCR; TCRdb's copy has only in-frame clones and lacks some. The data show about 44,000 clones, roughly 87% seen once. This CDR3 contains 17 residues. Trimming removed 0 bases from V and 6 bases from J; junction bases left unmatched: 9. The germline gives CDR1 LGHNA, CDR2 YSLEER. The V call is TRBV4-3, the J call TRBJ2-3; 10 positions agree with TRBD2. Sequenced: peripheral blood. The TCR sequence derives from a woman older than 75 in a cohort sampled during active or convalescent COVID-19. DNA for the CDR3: TGCGCCAGCAGCCAAGATGCGGCTAGCGGGAGAGCGGATACGCAGTATTTT. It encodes CASSQDAASGRADTQYF.